This T cell receptor (beta chain) was recorded in a study of cytotoxic CD8 clonotypes in ibrutinib-treated CLL. The CDR3 sequence is 16 residues long. Losses at the gene ends were 7 bases for V and 2 bases for J; bases not matched to a gene: 14. The V gene's germline CDR1 is MDHEN and CDR2 SYDVKM. Sequencing was designed to attain a depth spanning 1 in 200,000 to 1 in 1 million T cells. Sequencing was performed with immunoSEQ multiplex PCR; in TCRdb, only in-frame clones are kept and a portion is missing. The sample yields a few hundred thousand clones, roughly 79% seen once. This clone was seen a single time. Its target is unknown. Study-wide points: Increased clonality at ibrutinib response gave way to a return toward baseline at progression. Baseline clonality exceeded age-matched healthy donors and tracked circulating CD8+ T-cell counts.

The chain recombines TRBV28 with TRBJ2-7, with 7 bases aligning to TRBD2. The sequences come from PBMCs, collected before ibrutinib treatment. The TCR comes from a human donor with chronic lymphocytic leukemia. The CDR3 protein is CASTNWGGSSAYEQYF. DNA for the CDR3: TGTGCCAGCACCAATTGGGGGGGTAGTTCAGCCTACGAGCAGTACTTC.